Listed below are T cell receptor beta chains from one sample, sequenced in a study of long-term antiretroviral therapy in people with HIV. Here immunoSEQ multiplex PCR was the method, and the copy in TCRdb shows in-frame clones only, minus some. The sample has 17,000 or so clones; 70% to 90% are singletons. This sample comprised unsorted PBMCs, obtained 0.3 years before starting antiretroviral therapy. The source is a man aged 50 or older with HIV. Both conserved end residues are part of each CDR3. The order of the fields is V gene, clone size, D gene, J gene, CDR3 protein, CDR3 DNA. A D gene is named only where the DNA matches it firmly. Clone size is given for some rows only: seen once, a few or many times, or a class if the clone is expanded.

V gene: TRBV5-4; clone size: once; D gene: TRBD1; J gene: TRBJ2-7; CDR3 protein: CASRPGQGAYEQYF; CDR3 DNA: TGTGCCAGCAGGCCGGGACAGGGGGCTTACGAGCAGTACTTC
V gene: TRBV27; clone size: .; D gene: .; J gene: TRBJ2-7; CDR3 protein: CASSPGPGYEQYF; CDR3 DNA: TGTGCCAGCAGCCCCGGACCCGGCTACGAGCAGTACTTC
V gene: TRBV6-6; clone size: .; D gene: TRBD1; J gene: TRBJ1-4; CDR3 protein: CASRGQATNEKLFF; CDR3 DNA: TGTGCCAGCAGAGGACAGGCAACTAATGAAAAACTGTTTTTT
V gene: TRBV6-5; clone size: .; D gene: .; J gene: TRBJ2-6; CDR3 protein: CASSFVGLGANVLTF; CDR3 DNA: TGTGCCAGCAGTTTCGTAGGGCTTGGGGCCAACGTCCTGACTTTC
V gene: TRBV7-2; clone size: .; D gene: .; J gene: TRBJ2-2; CDR3 protein: CASTRGAGNTGELFF; CDR3 DNA: TGTGCCAGCACCCGAGGGGCCGGAAACACCGGGGAGCTGTTTTTT
V gene: TRBV30; clone size: .; D gene: TRBD1; J gene: TRBJ1-6; CDR3 protein: CAWSGGQDNSPLHF; CDR3 DNA: TGTGCCTGGAGTGGGGGACAGGATAATTCACCCCTCCACTTT
V gene: TRBV30; clone size: .; D gene: .; J gene: TRBJ1-1; CDR3 protein: CAWNRRNTEAFF; CDR3 DNA: TGTGCCTGGAACAGGCGCAACACTGAAGCTTTCTTT
V gene: TRBV7-8; clone size: .; D gene: TRBD2; J gene: TRBJ2-3; CDR3 protein: CASSAGLRTDTQYF; CDR3 DNA: TGTGCCAGCAGCGCGGGACTACGAACAGATACGCAGTATTTT
V gene: TRBV10-3; clone size: .; D gene: .; J gene: TRBJ1-2; CDR3 protein: CAISDTGEPNYGYTF; CDR3 DNA: TGTGCCATCAGTGATACTGGTGAGCCTAACTATGGCTACACCTTC
V gene: TRBV6-5; clone size: .; D gene: .; J gene: TRBJ1-5; CDR3 protein: CASSYSKRQPQHF; CDR3 DNA: TGTGCCAGCAGTTACTCGAAAAGGCAGCCCCAGCATTTT
V gene: TRBV28; clone size: .; D gene: TRBD1; J gene: TRBJ1-2; CDR3 protein: CASRLEGAHTF; CDR3 DNA: TGTGCCAGCAGACTCGAGGGGGCGCATACCTTC
V gene: TRBV28; clone size: .; D gene: .; J gene: TRBJ1-2; CDR3 protein: CASSLPDSLQANYGYTF; CDR3 DNA: TGTGCCAGCAGTCTACCCGACAGTCTTCAAGCTAACTATGGCTACACCTTC
V gene: TRBV7-2; clone size: .; D gene: .; J gene: TRBJ1-3; CDR3 protein: CASSLEFIYGNTIYF; CDR3 DNA: TGTGCCAGCAGCTTAGAATTTATATACGGAAACACCATATATTTT
V gene: TRBV6-5; clone size: .; D gene: TRBD1; J gene: TRBJ1-1; CDR3 protein: CASSYIQTGGHTEAFF; CDR3 DNA: TGTGCCAGCAGTTACATACAGACAGGGGGCCATACTGAAGCTTTCTTT
V gene: TRBV27; clone size: .; D gene: TRBD1; J gene: TRBJ1-5; CDR3 protein: CASSQDRGQGQPQHF; CDR3 DNA: TGTGCCAGCAGCCAGGACAGGGGGCAGGGTCAGCCCCAGCATTTT
V gene: TRBV7-2; clone size: .; D gene: TRBD1; J gene: TRBJ2-7; CDR3 protein: CASSLVDRGISYEQYF; CDR3 DNA: TGTGCCAGCAGCTTGGTGGACAGGGGGATCTCCTACGAGCAGTACTTC
V gene: TRBV5-5; clone size: .; D gene: .; J gene: TRBJ2-4; CDR3 protein: CASSKPPGTAADIQYF; CDR3 DNA: TGTGCCAGCAGCAAACCACCCGGGACGGCAGCTGACATTCAGTACTTC
V gene: TRBV2; clone size: .; D gene: .; J gene: TRBJ1-1; CDR3 protein: CASNPPSATEAFF; CDR3 DNA: TGTGCCAGCAACCCTCCGTCGGCCACTGAAGCTTTCTTT
V gene: TRBV19; clone size: .; D gene: .; J gene: TRBJ1-2; CDR3 protein: CASSIGHTYGYTF; CDR3 DNA: TGTGCCAGTAGTATTGGACACACATATGGCTACACCTTC
V gene: TRBV6-5; clone size: .; D gene: TRBD1; J gene: TRBJ1-2; CDR3 protein: CASKDRGGSGGYTF; CDR3 DNA: TGTGCCAGCAAAGACAGGGGAGGGTCGGGTGGCTACACCTTC
V gene: TRBV28; clone size: .; D gene: TRBD1; J gene: TRBJ1-2; CDR3 protein: CASRLLGTGKGDGYTF; CDR3 DNA: TGTGCCAGCAGACTACTTGGGACAGGGAAAGGGGATGGCTACACCTTC
V gene: TRBV2; clone size: once; D gene: .; J gene: TRBJ1-3; CDR3 protein: CASSVHPGNTIYF; CDR3 DNA: TGTGCCAGCAGTGTGCACCCTGGAAACACCATATATTTT
V gene: TRBV18; clone size: once; D gene: .; J gene: TRBJ1-1; CDR3 protein: CASSPAGRTEAFF; CDR3 DNA: TGTGCCAGCTCACCGGCAGGGCGGACTGAAGCTTTCTTT
V gene: TRBV5-5; clone size: .; D gene: .; J gene: TRBJ2-7; CDR3 protein: CASSLQGTISYEQYF; CDR3 DNA: TGTGCCAGCAGCCTTCAGGGTACTATCTCCTACGAGCAGTACTTC
V gene: TRBV7-2; clone size: .; D gene: TRBD1; J gene: TRBJ2-7; CDR3 protein: CASRNDRGYEQYF; CDR3 DNA: TGTGCCAGCAGAAACGACAGGGGTTACGAGCAGTACTTC
V gene: TRBV7-6; clone size: .; D gene: TRBD1; J gene: TRBJ1-2; CDR3 protein: CASSLGAKDRTPYYGYTF; CDR3 DNA: TGTGCCAGCAGCTTAGGGGCGAAGGACAGGACCCCCTACTATGGCTACACCTTC
V gene: TRBV11-3; clone size: few; D gene: .; J gene: TRBJ1-1; CDR3 protein: CASSTQGAEAFF; CDR3 DNA: TGTGCCAGCAGCACGCAGGGCGCTGAAGCTTTCTTT
V gene: TRBV6-4; clone size: .; D gene: TRBD1; J gene: TRBJ1-4; CDR3 protein: CASSPGTGNEKLFF; CDR3 DNA: TGTGCCAGCAGCCCCGGGACAGGGAATGAAAAACTGTTTTTT
V gene: TRBV4-3; clone size: once; D gene: .; J gene: TRBJ2-6; CDR3 protein: CASSQGGTESSGANVLTF; CDR3 DNA: TGCGCCAGCAGCCAAGGGGGGACCGAGAGCTCTGGGGCCAACGTCCTGACTTTC
V gene: TRBV5-4; clone size: .; D gene: .; J gene: TRBJ2-7; CDR3 protein: CASSSAADEQYF; CDR3 DNA: TGTGCCAGCAGCTCCGCCGCCGACGAGCAGTACTTC
V gene: TRBV4-3; clone size: once; D gene: .; J gene: TRBJ1-6; CDR3 protein: CASSHLLKAAESSYNSPLHF; CDR3 DNA: TGCGCCAGCAGCCATCTCCTGAAGGCAGCCGAAAGCTCCTATAATTCACCCCTCCACTTT
V gene: TRBV7-9; clone size: .; D gene: .; J gene: TRBJ2-5; CDR3 protein: CASSLIGETQYF; CDR3 DNA: TGTGCCAGCAGCTTGATAGGGGAGACCCAGTACTTC
V gene: TRBV19; clone size: .; D gene: .; J gene: TRBJ1-6; CDR3 protein: CASKTSGWASPLHF; CDR3 DNA: TGTGCCAGCAAAACCAGTGGGTGGGCTTCACCCCTCCACTTT
V gene: TRBV11-2; clone size: .; D gene: .; J gene: TRBJ2-7; CDR3 protein: CASSFPRDFEDEQYF; CDR3 DNA: TGTGCCAGCAGCTTCCCCAGGGATTTTGAAGACGAGCAGTACTTC
V gene: TRBV6-5; clone size: .; D gene: .; J gene: TRBJ2-3; CDR3 protein: CASSYSNAQDTQYF; CDR3 DNA: TGTGCCAGCAGTTACTCGAACGCGCAGGATACGCAGTATTTT
V gene: TRBV14; clone size: .; D gene: .; J gene: TRBJ2-1; CDR3 protein: CASSLGFFKSTYNEQFF; CDR3 DNA: TGTGCCAGCAGCCTTGGGTTTTTTAAGAGTACGTACAATGAGCAGTTCTTC
V gene: TRBV6-4; clone size: .; D gene: TRBD2; J gene: TRBJ2-1; CDR3 protein: CASSPGTSWGEQFF; CDR3 DNA: TGTGCCAGCAGCCCCGGGACTAGCTGGGGTGAGCAGTTCTTC
V gene: TRBV10-3; clone size: .; D gene: TRBD1; J gene: TRBJ1-5; CDR3 protein: CAIRDRDNQPQHF; CDR3 DNA: TGTGCCATCAGGGACAGGGACAATCAGCCCCAGCATTTT
V gene: TRBV27; clone size: .; D gene: .; J gene: TRBJ2-1; CDR3 protein: CASKPRRPGSYNEQFF; CDR3 DNA: TGTGCCAGCAAACCCCGGAGGCCCGGCTCCTACAATGAGCAGTTCTTC
V gene: TRBV30; clone size: .; D gene: TRBD1; J gene: TRBJ1-4; CDR3 protein: CAWGKQGAGEKLFF; CDR3 DNA: TGTGCCTGGGGAAAACAGGGGGCTGGTGAAAAACTGTTTTTT
V gene: TRBV29-1; clone size: .; D gene: .; J gene: TRBJ1-4; CDR3 protein: CSVATEPGNEKLFF; CDR3 DNA: TGCAGCGTTGCGACGGAGCCGGGGAATGAAAAACTGTTTTTT
V gene: TRBV4-3; clone size: .; D gene: .; J gene: TRBJ2-1; CDR3 protein: CASSQDVGGTYNEQFF; CDR3 DNA: TGCGCCAGCAGCCAAGACGTGGGGGGCACCTACAATGAGCAGTTCTTC
V gene: TRBV10-2; clone size: .; D gene: .; J gene: TRBJ1-5; CDR3 protein: CASGIMGADQPQHF; CDR3 DNA: TGCGCCAGCGGGATTATGGGGGCGGATCAGCCCCAGCATTTT
V gene: TRBV6-4; clone size: .; D gene: TRBD2; J gene: TRBJ2-3; CDR3 protein: CASSGAGGSTDTQYF; CDR3 DNA: TGTGCCAGCAGTGGAGCGGGGGGTAGCACAGATACGCAGTATTTT
V gene: TRBV20-1; clone size: .; D gene: TRBD1; J gene: TRBJ2-7; CDR3 protein: CSATRGHEQYF; CDR3 DNA: TGCAGTGCTACAAGGGGGCACGAGCAGTACTTC
V gene: TRBV7-2; clone size: .; D gene: TRBD1; J gene: TRBJ1-1; CDR3 protein: CASSLGQGVTEAFF; CDR3 DNA: TGTGCCAGCAGCCTAGGACAGGGGGTCACTGAAGCTTTCTTT
V gene: TRBV18; clone size: .; D gene: TRBD1; J gene: TRBJ1-3; CDR3 protein: CASSRDRPSSGNTIYF; CDR3 DNA: TGTGCCAGCTCACGGGACAGGCCGAGCTCTGGAAACACCATATATTTT
V gene: TRBV11-2; clone size: .; D gene: TRBD2; J gene: TRBJ2-1; CDR3 protein: CASSPGLGGDYYNEQFF; CDR3 DNA: TGTGCCAGCAGCCCAGGGCTGGGGGGGGATTACTACAATGAGCAGTTCTTC
V gene: TRBV6-4; clone size: few; D gene: .; J gene: TRBJ2-6; CDR3 protein: CASSDSSGSGGSGANVLTF; CDR3 DNA: TGTGCCAGCAGTGACTCGAGCGGTAGCGGCGGCTCTGGGGCCAACGTCCTGACTTTC
V gene: TRBV19; clone size: once; D gene: .; J gene: TRBJ1-1; CDR3 protein: CASSIGGNTEAFF; CDR3 DNA: TGTGCCAGTAGTATAGGGGGAAACACTGAAGCTTTCTTT
V gene: TRBV19; clone size: .; D gene: TRBD1; J gene: TRBJ2-7; CDR3 protein: CASSPDRDIDEQYF; CDR3 DNA: TGTGCCAGTAGTCCGGACAGGGATATCGACGAGCAGTACTTC
V gene: TRBV4-3; clone size: .; D gene: .; J gene: TRBJ2-7; CDR3 protein: CASSQVSSEQEPYYEQYF; CDR3 DNA: TGCGCCAGCAGCCAAGTATCCTCGGAACAGGAACCCTACTACGAGCAGTACTTC
V gene: TRBV7-9; clone size: .; D gene: TRBD2; J gene: TRBJ2-3; CDR3 protein: CASSLGASGGGSTDTQYF; CDR3 DNA: TGTGCCAGCAGCTTAGGGGCTAGCGGGGGTGGTTCCACAGATACGCAGTATTTT
V gene: TRBV5-1; clone size: .; D gene: .; J gene: TRBJ2-3; CDR3 protein: CASSLVGDPTDTQYF; CDR3 DNA: TGCGCCAGCAGCTTGGTGGGGGACCCCACAGATACGCAGTATTTT
V gene: TRBV5-6; clone size: .; D gene: .; J gene: TRBJ1-3; CDR3 protein: CASSLIAEGTGNTIYF; CDR3 DNA: TGTGCCAGCAGCTTGATAGCAGAGGGGACTGGAAACACCATATATTTT